Below, 25 T cell receptor beta chains from the same sample are listed, as sequenced in a study of blood T cell repertoires in COVID-19. Only in-frame clones appear in the TCRdb table, and some are missing; sequencing was by immunoSEQ multiplex PCR. Seen here are tens of thousands of clones, approximately 88% observed once, and the top ten hold 5.1%. The sequenced sample was peripheral blood. These receptor sequences come from a human donor in a cohort sampled during active COVID-19.

The J gene is TRBJ2-7, the V gene TRBV11-2; 9 nucleotides match TRBD1. V trimming: 3 bases; J trimming: 2 bases; junction bases outside the gene matches: 8. CDR3 length: 16 amino acids. CDR1 and CDR2 (germline): SGHAT, FQNNGV. In nucleotides, the CDR3 is TGTGCCAGCAGCTTCGGCCCGGGACAGGGCACCTACGAGCAGTACTTC. It translates to CASSFGPGQGTYEQYF.

This chain uses TRBV20-1 with TRBJ2-1; D is unresolved. Per germline, CDR1 DFQATT and CDR2 SNEGSKA (reference sequence). V was pared by 3 bases and J by 9 bases, with 6 bases between. The CDR3 is 10 residues long. DNA for the CDR3: TGCAGTGCTAGTCGCAGTGAGCAGTTCTTC. Residues: CSASRSEQFF.

The rearrangement joins TRBV7-8 to TRBJ2-7; TRBD1 matches at 12 bases. The CDR3 runs to 13 residues. CDR1 is SGHVS and CDR2 is FQNEAQ in the germline V gene. V lost 5 bases to trimming and J lost 7 bases; unmatched junction nucleotides: 3. In DNA form, the CDR3 reads TGTGCCAGCAGCACGGGACAGGGGGCAGAGCAGTACTTC. It translates to CASSTGQGAEQYF.

The chain joins TRBV3-1 (or the pseudogene TRBV3-2) to TRBJ1-3, with D uncertain. The CDR3 extends over 16 amino acids. Germline assignment: CDR1 LGHDT and CDR2 YNNKEL (reference sequence). The germline V and J ends were trimmed by 1 base and 0 bases, with 10 bases remaining between them. The CDR3 sequence: CASSQGLPDSGNTIYF. In DNA, the CDR3 is TGTGCCAGCAGCCAAGGGCTCCCAGACTCTGGAAACACCATATATTTT.

V usage is TRBV7-8 and J usage is TRBJ1-1, with D perhaps TRBD1 (5 bases). This CDR3 is 15 amino acids long. CDR1 and CDR2 (germline): SGHVS, FQNEAQ. Trimming removed 5 bases from V and 1 base from J, with 14 bases in between. Written as DNA, the CDR3 is TGTGCCAGCAGCCTAGAAGGGGCAGGGAACACTGAAGCTTTCTTT. Amino acid sequence: CASSLEGAGNTEAFF.

The chain couples TRBV19 to TRBJ2-3; 13 bases fit TRBD2. The V gene's germline CDR1 is LNHDA and CDR2 SQIVND (reference sequence). Germline trimming cut 1 base from V and 0 bases from J; bases unmatched to any gene: 4. The CDR3 has 18 amino acids. The DNA for the CDR3 is TGTGCCAGTAGTATAGTTACGGGACTAGCGGGAAGCACAGATACGCAGTATTTT. This encodes CASSIVTGLAGSTDTQYF. The full variable domain, in which reference TRBV19 and TRBJ2-3 provide the parts outside the CDR3, is DGGITQSPKYLFRKEGQNVTLSCEQNLNHDAMYWYRQDPGQGLRLIYYSQIVNDFQKGDIAEGYSVSREKKESFPLTVTSAQKNPTAFYLCASSIVTGLAGSTDTQYFGPGTRLTVL.

V and J are TRBV23-1 and TRBJ2-5, with 10 positions matching TRBD2. TRBV23-1 is an ORF; its function is uncertain. The CDR3 covers 17 residues. V lost 5 bases to trimming and J lost 0 bases; unmatched junction nucleotides: 9. CDR3 DNA sequence: TGCGCCAGCAGTTTTGTAGCGGGGGGACCGTACCAAGAGACCCAGTACTTC. This codes for CASSFVAGGPYQETQYF.

The V gene is TRBV3-1 (or the pseudogene TRBV3-2), the J gene TRBJ1-3; D uncertain. The germline V gene encodes CDR1 LGHDT and CDR2 YNNKEL (reference sequence). The CDR3 length is 15 residues. V was clipped by 2 bases and J by 4 bases, with 12 bases between them. The chain's CDR3 is CASSQLVSLGNTIYF. Written as DNA, the CDR3 is TGTGCCAGCAGCCAACTTGTCAGTCTCGGAAACACCATATATTTT.

The genes are TRBV24-1 and TRBJ1-6; D unresolved. V lost 5 bases and J 9 bases, leaving 16 bases between the germline ends. Germline CDR1 and CDR2: KGHDR and SFDVKD. CDR3 length: 15 residues. CDR3 amino acids: CATSGAGRAGSPLHF. For the CDR3, the DNA is TGTGCCACCAGTGGGGCCGGGAGGGCAGGTTCACCCCTCCACTTT.

The chain joins TRBV3-1 (or the pseudogene TRBV3-2) to TRBJ2-7, with D hard to call. This CDR3 comprises 14 residues. Germline CDR1 is LGHDT and CDR2 is YNNKEL (reference sequence). Trimming removed 1 base from V and 6 bases from J, with 13 bases in between. The CDR3 spells CASSQASVGREQYF. DNA of the CDR3: TGTGCCAGCAGCCAAGCCTCCGTTGGGCGCGAGCAGTACTTC.

This chain connects TRBV29-1 to TRBJ2-5, with a possible D match to TRBD1 (6 bases). The CDR3 is made up of 11 amino acids. Trimming took off 0 bases at V and 11 bases at J, with 10 bases between the two ends. Germline V gene sequence: CDR1 SQVTM, CDR2 ANQGSEA. The CDR3 nucleotides are TGCAGCGTTGAAGAGGGGGCCCAACAGTACTTC. Translating it yields CSVEEGAQQYF.

This chain uses TRBV27 with TRBJ1-1; 7 nucleotides align to TRBD1. The J segment lost 9 bases and the V segment lost 3 bases, leaving 1 base of the junction unmatched. Germline V gene sequence: CDR1 MNHEY, CDR2 SMNVEV (reference sequence). The CDR3 loop spans 11 amino acids. The DNA of the CDR3 is TGTGCCAGCAGTTTCAGGGGGAAAGCTTTCTTT. Protein sequence: CASSFRGKAFF.

CDR3 DNA sequence: TGTGCCAGCAGCACCTTGGACCGGACTACTTTTTTCGGAACAGATACGCAGTATTTT. It codes for CASSTLDRTTFFGTDTQYF. J is TRBJ2-3 and V is TRBV14; D possibly corresponds to TRBD2 (6 bases). Germline loops: CDR1 SGHDN, CDR2 FVKESK. The CDR3 runs to 19 residues. Trimming removed 5 bases at V and 3 bases at J, with 27 bases between.

The V and J genes are TRBV18 and TRBJ1-2; tentatively, D is TRBD1 (6 bases). Trimming cost V 6 bases and J 5 bases, with 22 bases left between them. Germline V lookup: CDR1 KGHSH, CDR2 LQKENI. The CDR3 has 16 amino acids. Here the CDR3 DNA reads TGTGCCAGCTCCTACACAGGGCAGCAAAGGACGTATGGCTACACCTTC. Translated: CASSYTGQQRTYGYTF.

This clone was observed a single time. The chain recombines TRBV3-1 (or the pseudogene TRBV3-2) with TRBJ2-7, with D maybe TRBD2 (5 bases). Looked up from germline, CDR1 is LGHDT and CDR2 is YNNKEL (reference sequence). V lost 1 base to trimming and J lost 4 bases, with 11 bases between them. This CDR3 is built from 14 residues. CDR3 loop: CASSQVGAEYEQYF. CDR3 DNA: TGTGCCAGCAGCCAAGTGGGAGCGGAATACGAGCAGTACTTC.

The rearrangement uses TRBV30 and TRBJ2-7; perhaps TRBD1 as D (5 bases). This CDR3 has 14 residues. Germline loops: CDR1 GTSNPN, CDR2 SVGIG (reference sequence). Deletions cut 4 bases from V and 1 base from J, with 14 bases between. The CDR3 sequence is CAWTEKGISYEQYF. As DNA, the CDR3 is TGTGCCTGGACCGAAAAGGGGATTTCCTACGAGCAGTACTTC.

The chain links TRBV4-1 to TRBJ1-6; 8 nucleotides match TRBD1. Trimming at V came to 0 bases and at J to 9 bases, leaving 10 bases not matched to a gene. Germline CDR1 MGHRA, CDR2 YSYEKL. The CDR3 is 17 amino acids. This CDR3 is CASSQERPRGLGSPLHF. CDR3 nucleotides: TGCGCCAGCAGCCAAGAAAGGCCCAGGGGGCTTGGTTCACCCCTCCACTTT.

The rearrangement uses TRBV9 and TRBJ1-3; a weak D match, TRBD1 (5 bases). V dropped 4 bases and J dropped 0 bases, with 11 bases sitting between them. The CDR3 is 15 amino acids. CDR1 is SGDLS, CDR2 YYNGEE, per germline. In DNA, the CDR3 is TGTGCCAGCAGCACAGGCTCGGGCTCTGGAAACACCATATATTTT. Amino acids: CASSTGSGSGNTIYF.

The chain employs TRBV29-1 and TRBJ1-1; unclear D gene. V was clipped by 2 bases and J by 7 bases, with 20 bases between them. From germline, CDR1 is SQVTM and CDR2 ANQGSEA. The CDR3 totals 15 residues. In DNA form, the CDR3 reads TGCAGCGTTGAACTCAATGGTCGTAGCGGCAATGAAGCTTTCTTT. It encodes CSVELNGRSGNEAFF.

This chain connects TRBV5-1 to TRBJ1-4, with D unclear. Between the trimmed V and J ends, which lost 2 bases and 3 bases, there was a span of 14 bases. Per germline, CDR1 SGHRS and CDR2 YFSETQ. The CDR3 covers 16 residues. The CDR3 spells CASSLGSGRANEKLFF. The DNA of the CDR3 is TGCGCCAGCAGCTTAGGATCGGGGAGGGCTAATGAAAAACTGTTTTTT.

The chain is built from TRBV19 and TRBJ2-2; TRBD2 might be the D (7 bases). CDR1 and CDR2 (germline): LNHDA, SQIVND (reference sequence). CDR3 length: 14 amino acids. V lost 6 bases and J lost 5, with 13 bases in between. CDR3 loop: CASRVGGGTGELFF. The CDR3 DNA sequence: TGTGCCAGTAGAGTGGGAGGGGGAACCGGGGAGCTGTTTTTT.

This clone has only one observation. The chain employs TRBV2 and TRBJ2-5; 7 bases are shared with TRBD2. This CDR3 is 15 amino acids long. Losses at the gene ends were 3 bases for V and 2 bases for J; bases not matched to a gene: 6. The germline CDR1 and CDR2 sequences are SNHLY and FYNNEI. CDR3 amino acids: CASSETSLGQETQYF. The DNA of the CDR3 is TGTGCCAGCAGTGAGACTAGCTTGGGTCAAGAGACCCAGTACTTC.

CDR3 residues: CASSLTTKEERDEQYF. As DNA, the CDR3 is TGTGCCAGCAGCTTAACCACAAAGGAGGAGAGGGACGAGCAGTACTTC. This chain joins TRBV7-9 and TRBJ2-7; weak D call: TRBD2 (5 bases). Looked up from germline, CDR1 is SEHNR and CDR2 is FQNEAQ (reference sequence). This CDR3 has 16 amino acids. V was clipped by 2 bases and J by 5 bases, with 19 bases between them.

The gene calls are TRBV30 and TRBJ1-1; 10 nucleotides match TRBD1. The CDR3 consists of 14 residues. CDR1 is GTSNPN, CDR2 SVGIG, per germline (reference sequence). J was trimmed by 3 bases and V by 4 bases; bases with no gene match: 5. The CDR3 sequence is CAWIRGTGDTEAFF. CDR3 in DNA: TGTGCCTGGATTCGTGGGACAGGGGACACTGAAGCTTTCTTT.

V usage is TRBV6-5 and J usage is TRBJ1-4; 10 bases are a match to TRBD1. Germline values: CDR1 MNHEY, CDR2 SVGAGI. Unmatched junction bases numbered 7, after V lost 4 bases and J lost 8 bases. This CDR3 contains 15 residues. The chain's CDR3 is CASSSTGTGDEKLFF. The CDR3 DNA is TGTGCCAGCAGTTCCACCGGGACAGGGGACGAAAAACTGTTTTTT.